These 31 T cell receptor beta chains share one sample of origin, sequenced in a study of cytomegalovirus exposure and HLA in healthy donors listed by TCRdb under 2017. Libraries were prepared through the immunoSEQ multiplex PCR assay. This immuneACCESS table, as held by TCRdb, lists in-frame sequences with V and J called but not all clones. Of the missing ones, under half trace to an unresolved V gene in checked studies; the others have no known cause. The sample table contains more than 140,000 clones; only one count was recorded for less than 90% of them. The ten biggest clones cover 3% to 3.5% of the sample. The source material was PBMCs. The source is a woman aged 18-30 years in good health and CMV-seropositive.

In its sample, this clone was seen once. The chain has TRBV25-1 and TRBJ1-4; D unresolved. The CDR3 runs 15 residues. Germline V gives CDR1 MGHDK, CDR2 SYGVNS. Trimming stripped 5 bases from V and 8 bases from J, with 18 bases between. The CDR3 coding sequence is TGTGCCAGCAGTCCCCCACGTGCGCTCGGGGAAAAACTGTTTTTT. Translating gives CASSPPRALGEKLFF.

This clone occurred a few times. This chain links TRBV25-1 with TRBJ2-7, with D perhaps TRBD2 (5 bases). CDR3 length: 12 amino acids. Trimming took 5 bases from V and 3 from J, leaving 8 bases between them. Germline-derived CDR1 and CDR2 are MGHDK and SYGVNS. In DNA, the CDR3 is TGTGCCAGCAGTAGGACTGGCTACGAGCAGTACTTC. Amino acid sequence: CASSRTGYEQYF.

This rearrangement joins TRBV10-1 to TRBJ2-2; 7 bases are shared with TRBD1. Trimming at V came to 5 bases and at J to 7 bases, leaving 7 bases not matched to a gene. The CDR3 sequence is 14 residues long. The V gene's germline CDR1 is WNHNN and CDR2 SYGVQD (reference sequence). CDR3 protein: CASSRTGPHGELFF. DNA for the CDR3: TGCGCCAGCAGTAGGACAGGCCCGCACGGGGAGCTGTTTTTT.

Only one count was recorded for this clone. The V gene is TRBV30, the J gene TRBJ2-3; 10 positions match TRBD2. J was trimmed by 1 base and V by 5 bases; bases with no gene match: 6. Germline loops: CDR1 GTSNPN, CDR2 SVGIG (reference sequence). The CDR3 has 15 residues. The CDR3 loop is CAWGLGLAGTDTQYF. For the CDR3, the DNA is TGTGCCTGGGGTCTCGGACTAGCGGGCACAGATACGCAGTATTTT.

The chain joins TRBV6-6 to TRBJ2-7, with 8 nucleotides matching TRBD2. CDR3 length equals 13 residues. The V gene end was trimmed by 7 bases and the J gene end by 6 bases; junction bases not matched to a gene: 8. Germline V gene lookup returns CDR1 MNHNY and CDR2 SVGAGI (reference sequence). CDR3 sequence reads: CASNQRENREQYF. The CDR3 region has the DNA TGTGCCAGCAATCAGCGGGAGAATCGCGAGCAGTACTTC.

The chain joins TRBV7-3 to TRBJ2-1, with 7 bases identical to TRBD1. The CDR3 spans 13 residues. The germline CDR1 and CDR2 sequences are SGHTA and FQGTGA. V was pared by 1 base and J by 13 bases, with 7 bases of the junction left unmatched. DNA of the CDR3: TGTGCCAGCAGCTTAATGGTGGCAGGGGGACAGTTCTTC. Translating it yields CASSLMVAGGQFF.

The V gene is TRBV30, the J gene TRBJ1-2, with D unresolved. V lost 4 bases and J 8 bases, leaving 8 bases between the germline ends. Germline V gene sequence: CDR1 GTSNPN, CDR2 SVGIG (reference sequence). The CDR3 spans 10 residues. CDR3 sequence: CAWKGGGYTF. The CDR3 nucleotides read TGTGCCTGGAAAGGCGGAGGCTACACCTTC.

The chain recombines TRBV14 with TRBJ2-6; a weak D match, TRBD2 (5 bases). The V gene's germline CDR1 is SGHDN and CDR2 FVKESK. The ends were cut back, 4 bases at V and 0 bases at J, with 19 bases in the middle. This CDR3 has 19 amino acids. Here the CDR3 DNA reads TGTGCCAGCAGCCGATTACAAACACTGGGAGTCTCTGGGGCCAACGTCCTGACTTTC. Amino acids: CASSRLQTLGVSGANVLTF. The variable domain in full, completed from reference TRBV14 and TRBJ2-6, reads EAGVTQFPSHSVIEKGQTVTLRCDPISGHDNLYWYRRVMGKEIKFLLHFVKESKQDESGMPNNRFLAERTGGTYSTLKVQPAELEDSGVYFCASSRLQTLGVSGANVLTFGAGSRLTVL.

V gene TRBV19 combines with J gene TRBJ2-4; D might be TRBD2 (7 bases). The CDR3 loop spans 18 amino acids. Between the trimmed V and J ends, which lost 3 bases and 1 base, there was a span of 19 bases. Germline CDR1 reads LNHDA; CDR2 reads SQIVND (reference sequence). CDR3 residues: CASSIRLGGATAKNIQYF. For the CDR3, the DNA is TGTGCCAGTAGTATCCGTCTGGGGGGGGCCACGGCCAAAAACATTCAGTACTTC. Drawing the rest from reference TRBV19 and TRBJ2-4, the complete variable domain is DGGITQSPKYLFRKEGQNVTLSCEQNLNHDAMYWYRQDPGQGLRLIYYSQIVNDFQKGDIAEGYSVSREKKESFPLTVTSAQKNPTAFYLCASSIRLGGATAKNIQYFGAGTRLSVL.

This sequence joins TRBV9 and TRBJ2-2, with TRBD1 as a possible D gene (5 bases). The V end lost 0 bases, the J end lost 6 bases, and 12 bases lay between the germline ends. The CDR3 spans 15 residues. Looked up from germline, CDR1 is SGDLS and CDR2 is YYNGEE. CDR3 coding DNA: TGTGCCAGCAGCGTAGTCGCAGGGCTTCCCGGGGAGCTGTTTTTT. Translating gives CASSVVAGLPGELFF.

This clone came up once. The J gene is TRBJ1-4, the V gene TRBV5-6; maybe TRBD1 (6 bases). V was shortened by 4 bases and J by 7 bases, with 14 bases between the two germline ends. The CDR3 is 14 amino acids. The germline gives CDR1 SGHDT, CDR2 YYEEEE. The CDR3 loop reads CASSPVGAREKLFF. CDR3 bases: TGTGCCAGCAGCCCTGTGGGGGCCCGTGAAAAACTGTTTTTT.

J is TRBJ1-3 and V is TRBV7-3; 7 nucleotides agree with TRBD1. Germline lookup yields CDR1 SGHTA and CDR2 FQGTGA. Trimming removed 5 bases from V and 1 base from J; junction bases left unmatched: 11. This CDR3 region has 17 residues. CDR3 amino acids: CASSGRDSSPSGNTIYF. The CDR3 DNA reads TGTGCCAGCAGCGGAAGGGACAGTAGCCCTTCTGGAAACACCATATATTTT.

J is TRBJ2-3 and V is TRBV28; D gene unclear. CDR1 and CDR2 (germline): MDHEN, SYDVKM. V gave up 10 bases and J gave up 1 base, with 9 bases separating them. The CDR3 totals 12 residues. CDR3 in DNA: TGTGCCACGGAGAGCGGCACAGATACGCAGTATTTT. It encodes CATESGTDTQYF.

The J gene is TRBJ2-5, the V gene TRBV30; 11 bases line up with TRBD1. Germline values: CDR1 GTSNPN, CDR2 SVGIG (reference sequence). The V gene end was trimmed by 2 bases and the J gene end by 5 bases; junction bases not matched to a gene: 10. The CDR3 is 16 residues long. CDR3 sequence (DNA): TGTGCCTGGAGTCCGGGGGACAGGGGGGACGTTGAGACCCAGTACTTC. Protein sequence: CAWSPGDRGDVETQYF.

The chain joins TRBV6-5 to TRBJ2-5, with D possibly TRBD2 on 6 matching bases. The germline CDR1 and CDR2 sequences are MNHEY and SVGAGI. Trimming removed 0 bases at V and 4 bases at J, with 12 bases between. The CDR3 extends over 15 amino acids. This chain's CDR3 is CASSYSRLGRETQYF. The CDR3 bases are TGTGCCAGCAGTTACTCTAGACTAGGACGAGAGACCCAGTACTTC.

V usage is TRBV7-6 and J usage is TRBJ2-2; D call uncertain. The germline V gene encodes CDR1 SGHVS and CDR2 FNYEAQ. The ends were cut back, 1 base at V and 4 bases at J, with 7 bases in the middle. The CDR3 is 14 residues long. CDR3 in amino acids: CASSLGGSTGELFF. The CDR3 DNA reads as TGTGCCAGCAGCTTAGGCGGCTCCACCGGGGAGCTGTTTTTT.

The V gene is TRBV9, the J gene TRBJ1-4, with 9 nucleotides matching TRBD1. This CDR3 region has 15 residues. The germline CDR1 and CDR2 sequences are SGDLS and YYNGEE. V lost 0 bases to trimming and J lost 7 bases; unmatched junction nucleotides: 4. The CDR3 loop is CASSVAGQGGEKLFF. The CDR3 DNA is TGTGCCAGCAGCGTAGCGGGACAGGGAGGTGAAAAACTGTTTTTT. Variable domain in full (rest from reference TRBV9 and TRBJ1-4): DSGVTQTPKHLITATGQRVTLRCSPRSGDLSVYWYQQSLDQGLQFLIQYYNGEERAKGNILERFSAQQFPDLHSELNLSSLELGDSALYFCASSVAGQGGEKLFFGSGTQLSVL.

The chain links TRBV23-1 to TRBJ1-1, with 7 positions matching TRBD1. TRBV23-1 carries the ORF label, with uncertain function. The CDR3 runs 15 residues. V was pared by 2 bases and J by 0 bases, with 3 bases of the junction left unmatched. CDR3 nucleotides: TGCGCCAGCAGTCAACCCGGGACAGTGAACACTGAAGCTTTCTTT. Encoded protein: CASSQPGTVNTEAFF.

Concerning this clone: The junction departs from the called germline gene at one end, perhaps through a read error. CDR3 region: CASSQDPWRPSDEQYF. Written as DNA, the CDR3 is TGCGCCAGCAGCCAAGATCCATGGAGGCCCTCCGACGAGCAGTACTTC. V gene TRBV4-1 combines with J gene TRBJ2-7, with D perhaps matching TRBD2 (5 bases). Germline values: CDR1 MGHRA, CDR2 YSYEKL. This CDR3 has 16 residues.

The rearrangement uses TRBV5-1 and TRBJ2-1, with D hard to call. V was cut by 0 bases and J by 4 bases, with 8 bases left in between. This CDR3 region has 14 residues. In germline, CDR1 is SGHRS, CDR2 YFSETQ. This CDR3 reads CASSLAGEYNEQFF. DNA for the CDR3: TGCGCCAGCAGCTTGGCCGGAGAATACAATGAGCAGTTCTTC.

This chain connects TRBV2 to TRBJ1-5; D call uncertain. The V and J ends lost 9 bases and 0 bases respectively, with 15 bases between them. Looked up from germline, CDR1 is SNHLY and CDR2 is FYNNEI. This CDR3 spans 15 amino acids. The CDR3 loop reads CASAEEAYSNQPQHF. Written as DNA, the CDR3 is TGTGCCAGTGCGGAAGAGGCTTATAGCAATCAGCCCCAGCATTTT.

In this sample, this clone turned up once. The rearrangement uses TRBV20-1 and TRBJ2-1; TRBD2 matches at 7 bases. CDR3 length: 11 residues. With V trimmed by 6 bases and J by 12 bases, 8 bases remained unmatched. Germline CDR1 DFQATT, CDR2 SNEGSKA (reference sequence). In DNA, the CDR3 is TGCAGTGCAGACCTAGCGGAGGGGCAGTTCTTC. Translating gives CSADLAEGQFF.

CDR3 protein: CSARTGDYNEQFF. The CDR3, as DNA: TGCAGCGCTAGGACAGGGGACTACAATGAGCAGTTCTTC. This chain uses TRBV29-1 with TRBJ2-1, with 9 bases identical to TRBD1. Germline V gene lookup returns CDR1 SQVTM and CDR2 ANQGSEA. The CDR3 is 13 residues long. The J segment lost 3 bases and the V segment lost 7 bases, leaving 4 bases of the junction unmatched.

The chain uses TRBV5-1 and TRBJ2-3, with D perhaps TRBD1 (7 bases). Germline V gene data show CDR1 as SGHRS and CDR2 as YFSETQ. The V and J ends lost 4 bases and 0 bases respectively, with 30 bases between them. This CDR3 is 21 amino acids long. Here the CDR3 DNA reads TGCGCCAGCAGCGATAAGACAGGGAGGCCCTCGCCCCTTTTTAGCACAGATACGCAGTATTTT. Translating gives CASSDKTGRPSPLFSTDTQYF.

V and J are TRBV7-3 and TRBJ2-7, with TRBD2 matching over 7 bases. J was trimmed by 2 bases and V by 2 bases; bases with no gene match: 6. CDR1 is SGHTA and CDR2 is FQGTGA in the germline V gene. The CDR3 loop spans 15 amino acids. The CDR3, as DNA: TGTGCCAGCAGCTTAGACGCAGGGACTACCTACGAGCAGTACTTC. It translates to CASSLDAGTTYEQYF.

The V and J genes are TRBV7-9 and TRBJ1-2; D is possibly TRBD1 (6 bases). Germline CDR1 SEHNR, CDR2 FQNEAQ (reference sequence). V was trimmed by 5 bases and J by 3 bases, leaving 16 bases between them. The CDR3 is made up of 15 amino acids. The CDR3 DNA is TGTGCCAGCAGCCGGCTAGGGGGTCTAGACTATGGCTACACCTTC. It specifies CASSRLGGLDYGYTF. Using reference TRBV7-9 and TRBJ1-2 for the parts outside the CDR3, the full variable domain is DTGVSQNPRHKITKRGQNVTFRCDPISEHNRLYWYRQTLGQGPEFLTYFQNEAQLEKSRLLSDRFSAERPKGSFSTLEIQRTEQGDSAMYLCASSRLGGLDYGYTFGSGTRLTVV.

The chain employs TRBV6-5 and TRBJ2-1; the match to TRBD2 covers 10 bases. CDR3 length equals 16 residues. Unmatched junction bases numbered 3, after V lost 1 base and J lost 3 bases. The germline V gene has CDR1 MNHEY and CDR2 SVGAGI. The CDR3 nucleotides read TGTGCCAGCAGTTACTGGCTAGCGGGAGACTACAATGAGCAGTTCTTC. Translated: CASSYWLAGDYNEQFF.

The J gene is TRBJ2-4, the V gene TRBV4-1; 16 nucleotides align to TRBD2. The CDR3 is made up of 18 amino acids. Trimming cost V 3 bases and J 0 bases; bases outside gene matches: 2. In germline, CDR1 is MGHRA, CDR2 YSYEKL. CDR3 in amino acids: CASSQGLAGGIAKNIQYF. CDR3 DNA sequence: TGCGCCAGCAGCCAGGGACTAGCGGGAGGGATAGCCAAAAACATTCAGTACTTC.

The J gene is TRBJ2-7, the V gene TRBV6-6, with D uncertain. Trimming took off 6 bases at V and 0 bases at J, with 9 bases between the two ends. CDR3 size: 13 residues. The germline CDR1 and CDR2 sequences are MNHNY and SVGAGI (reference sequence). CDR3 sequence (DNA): TGTGCCAGCAGCCCGACAAGCTCCTACGAGCAGTACTTC. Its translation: CASSPTSSYEQYF.

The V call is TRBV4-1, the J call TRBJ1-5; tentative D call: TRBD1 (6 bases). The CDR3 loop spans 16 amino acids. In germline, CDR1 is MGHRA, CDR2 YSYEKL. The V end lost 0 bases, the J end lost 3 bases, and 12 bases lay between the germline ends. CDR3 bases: TGCGCCAGCAGCCAAGATCCCACAGGGTACAATCAGCCCCAGCATTTT. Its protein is CASSQDPTGYNQPQHF.

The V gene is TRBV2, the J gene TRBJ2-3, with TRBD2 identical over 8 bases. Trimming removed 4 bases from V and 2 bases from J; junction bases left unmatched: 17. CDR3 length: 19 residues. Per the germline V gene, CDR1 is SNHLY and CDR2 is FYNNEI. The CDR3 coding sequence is TGTGCCAGCAGTGCCCTACTAGCGGACTTACTAATGGCCACAGATACGCAGTATTTT. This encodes CASSALLADLLMATDTQYF.